The 27 T cell receptor beta chains in this list originate from one sample, sequenced in a study of blood T cell repertoires in COVID-19. Sequencing used immunoSEQ multiplex PCR; TCRdb keeps in-frame clones, though not all of them. This sample has about 41,000 clones, with roughly four fifths found just once. Sequenced sample: peripheral blood. The receptors shown here come from a man between 40 and 49 years old with active or convalescent COVID-19.

The rearrangement links TRBV11-2 to TRBJ1-2; D gene ambiguous. The CDR3 has 14 residues. With 1 base removed from V and 2 bases from J, the gap between germline ends came to 8 bases. Germline V gene sequence: CDR1 SGHAT, CDR2 FQNNGV. The DNA of the CDR3 is TGTGCCAGCAGCTTAGGAGAGCGGAACTATGGCTACACCTTC. Its protein product is CASSLGERNYGYTF.

The chain recombines TRBV7-2 with TRBJ1-1, with D uncertain. The V gene's germline CDR1 is SGHTA and CDR2 FQGNSA. This CDR3 spans 13 amino acids. The V and J ends lost 3 bases and 0 bases respectively, with 5 bases between them. The CDR3 DNA sequence: TGTGCCAGCAGCTTCGAGGTGAACACTGAAGCTTTCTTT. Encoded protein: CASSFEVNTEAFF. Supplemented by reference TRBV7-2 and TRBJ1-1, the full variable domain reads GAGVSQSPSNKVTEKGKDVELRCDPISGHTALYWYRQSLGQGLEFLIYFQGNSAPDKSGLPSDRFSAERTGGSVSTLTIQRTQQEDSAVYLCASSFEVNTEAFFGQGTRLTVV.

The chain joins TRBV6-5 to TRBJ1-1; D is unresolved. Trimming shortened V by 8 bases and J by 3 bases, and 7 bases separated the two germline ends. Germline lookup yields CDR1 MNHEY and CDR2 SVGAGI. The length of the CDR3 is 11 residues. The CDR3 loop is CASVLYTEAFF. In nucleotides, the CDR3 is TGTGCCAGCGTTCTTTACACTGAAGCTTTCTTT.

The chain recombines TRBV5-1 with TRBJ2-1; TRBD2 matches at 10 bases. This CDR3 spans 18 amino acids. The V gene's germline CDR1 is SGHRS and CDR2 YFSETQ. V was pared by 3 bases and J by 0 bases, with 9 bases of the junction left unmatched. CDR3 sequence reads: CASSSGTSGTFSYNEQFF. In nucleotides, the CDR3 is TGCGCCAGCAGCTCAGGAACTAGCGGGACTTTCTCCTACAATGAGCAGTTCTTC. Drawing the rest from reference TRBV5-1 and TRBJ2-1, the complete variable domain is KAGVTQTPRYLIKTRGQQVTLSCSPISGHRSVSWYQQTPGQGLQFLFEYFSETQRNKGNFPGRFSGRQFSNSRSEMNVSTLELGDSALYLCASSSGTSGTFSYNEQFFGPGTRLTVL.

This chain connects TRBV3-1 (or the pseudogene TRBV3-2) to TRBJ1-1; perhaps TRBD1 as D (5 bases). The CDR3 extends over 13 amino acids. V gave up 4 bases and J gave up 7 bases, with 13 bases separating them. In germline, CDR1 is LGHDT, CDR2 YNNKEL (reference sequence). CDR3 protein: CASSRTIDSEAFF. In DNA, the CDR3 is TGTGCCAGCAGCCGAACCATTGACAGTGAAGCTTTCTTT.

This chain links TRBV28 with TRBJ2-5; 10 positions agree with TRBD1. This CDR3 contains 14 residues. CDR1 is MDHEN and CDR2 is SYDVKM in the germline V gene. After removal of 4 bases from V and 5 bases from J, the junction contained 4 bases not matched to a gene. The CDR3 DNA reads as TGTGCCAGCAGTTCGACAGGGGGCGGGGAGACCCAGTACTTC. Its translation: CASSSTGGGETQYF.

Written as DNA, the CDR3 is TGTGCCAGCTCACCAATGGGAGCGGGTGAGACCCAGTACTTC. This codes for CASSPMGAGETQYF. The chain has TRBV18 and TRBJ2-5; perhaps TRBD2 as D (6 bases). The V gene lost 2 bases and the J gene lost 5 bases, with 12 bases spanning the gap. CDR3 size: 14 residues. From germline, CDR1 is KGHSH and CDR2 LQKENI.

This clone has just a few counts. The V and J genes are TRBV19 and TRBJ1-2; 7 nucleotides line up with TRBD1. After removal of 9 bases from V and 2 bases from J, the junction contained 6 bases not matched to a gene. CDR1 LNHDA and CDR2 SQIVND come from the germline V gene (reference sequence). The CDR3 consists of 13 residues. DNA of the CDR3: TGTGCCAGCCGACAGGGCCAAAACTATGGCTACACCTTC. This sequence encodes CASRQGQNYGYTF.

This clone was picked up a small number of times. V is TRBV10-3 and J is TRBJ2-2; 7 nucleotides align to TRBD2. V lost 10 bases to trimming and J lost 0 bases; unmatched junction nucleotides: 5. The CDR3 is made up of 14 amino acids. CDR1 ENHRY and CDR2 SYGVKD come from the germline V gene. Here the CDR3 DNA reads TGTGCCACCCAGAGCGGGACGAACACCGGGGAGCTGTTTTTT. Protein sequence: CATQSGTNTGELFF.

V gene TRBV6-6 combines with J gene TRBJ1-4, with 8 bases identical to TRBD1. Trimming took 4 bases from V and 13 from J; bases not matched to a gene: 11. This CDR3 has 14 residues. Germline V CDR1 and CDR2: MNHNY, SVGAGI (reference sequence). For the CDR3, the DNA is TGTGCCAGCAGTTTCTTAACCACAGGGGGAGGACTGTTTTTT. This translates into CASSFLTTGGGLFF.

The V and J genes are TRBV28 and TRBJ1-2, with TRBD1 identical over 8 bases. This CDR3 spans 14 amino acids. CDR1 is MDHEN, CDR2 SYDVKM, per germline. V lost 7 bases to trimming and J lost 7 bases; unmatched junction nucleotides: 11. The CDR3 DNA is TGTGCCAGCACCGGCCAAGGACAGGGCTCTGGCTACACCTTC. Amino acids: CASTGQGQGSGYTF.

The chain is built from TRBV11-2 and TRBJ2-5; no definite D call. V was pared by 0 bases and J by 4 bases, with 9 bases between. Per the germline V gene, CDR1 is SGHAT and CDR2 is FQNNGV. This CDR3 region has 14 residues. The CDR3 loop is CASSLDLRGETQYF. The CDR3 DNA reads as TGTGCCAGCAGCTTAGATCTGCGAGGAGAGACCCAGTACTTC. The whole variable domain, filled in from reference TRBV11-2 and TRBJ2-5, reads EAGVAQSPRYKIIEKRQSVAFWCNPISGHATLYWYQQILGQGPKLLIQFQNNGVVDDSQLPKDRFSAERLKGVDSTLKIQPAKLEDSAVYLCASSLDLRGETQYFGPGTRLLVL.

The chain employs TRBV18 and TRBJ2-2, with TRBD2 matching over 9 bases. Germline lookup yields CDR1 KGHSH and CDR2 LQKENI. Losses at the gene ends were 4 bases for V and 5 bases for J; bases not matched to a gene: 5. The CDR3 totals 15 residues. The CDR3 coding sequence is TGTGCCAGCTCACTCCCGGGACTAGCAACCGGGGAGCTGTTTTTT. Translated: CASSLPGLATGELFF.

This rearrangement joins TRBV7-2 to TRBJ1-1; D may be TRBD1 (6 bases). CDR1 and CDR2 from the germline V gene are SGHTA and FQGNSA. Trimming shortened V by 3 bases and J by 3 bases, and 11 bases separated the two germline ends. The CDR3 covers 14 residues. CDR3 region: CASSLRGTYTEAFF. CDR3 DNA: TGTGCCAGCAGCTTGAGGGGGACGTACACTGAAGCTTTCTTT.

This rearrangement joins TRBV9 to TRBJ2-1, with 8 bases lining up with TRBD1. V was clipped by 0 bases and J by 6 bases; unmatched bases: 5. The CDR3 has 15 residues. Germline CDR1 reads SGDLS; CDR2 reads YYNGEE. CDR3 loop: CASSVAGGLGNEQFF. The DNA for the CDR3 is TGTGCCAGCAGCGTAGCAGGGGGCCTGGGCAATGAGCAGTTCTTC.

At least ten counts were recorded for this clone. CDR3 DNA: TGTGCCAGCAAAACGGAAGGAGCAAGCAATCAGCCCCAGCATTTT. This sequence encodes CASKTEGASNQPQHF. The chain has TRBV6-5 and TRBJ1-5; D is unclear. The CDR3 is made up of 15 amino acids. The germline gives CDR1 MNHEY, CDR2 SVGAGI. With 7 bases removed from V and 1 base from J, the gap between germline ends came to 14 bases.

In nucleotides, the CDR3 is TGTGCCAGCAGCCCCTCCGGGACAGTACGAGAAACTGAAGCTTTCTTT. Protein sequence: CASSPSGTVRETEAFF. The rearrangement uses TRBV7-3 and TRBJ1-1; TRBD1 aligns across 7 bases. This CDR3 region has 16 residues. The V and J ends lost 5 bases and 5 bases, in that order; junction bases with no gene match: 14. Germline CDR1 SGHTA, CDR2 FQGTGA.

As concerns this clone: This same CDR3 is encoded by further DNA sequences in the sample. As DNA, the CDR3 is TGTGCCAGCAGCCCGAGGACAGGGGGGACTGAAGCTTTCTTT. It yields the protein CASSPRTGGTEAFF. This chain links TRBV6-6 with TRBJ1-1; 10 nucleotides match TRBD1. CDR1 and CDR2 from the germline V gene are MNHNY and SVGAGI (reference sequence). This CDR3 is built from 14 residues. The V gene end was trimmed by 6 bases and the J gene end by 5 bases; junction bases not matched to a gene: 6.

This rearrangement joins TRBV3-1 (or the pseudogene TRBV3-2) to TRBJ1-4; 7 nucleotides line up with TRBD1. The V and J ends lost 1 base and 0 bases, in that order; junction bases with no gene match: 5. There are 17 residues in the CDR3. Germline V gene data show CDR1 as LGHDT and CDR2 as YNNKEL (reference sequence). The CDR3 loop reads CASSQVAGGSTNEKLFF. The CDR3 DNA is TGTGCCAGCAGCCAAGTCGCAGGGGGGTCAACTAATGAAAAACTGTTTTTT.

V gene TRBV12-3 or TRBV12-4 combines with J gene TRBJ1-5; 7 bases map to TRBD1. V was pared by 5 bases and J by 9 bases, with 7 bases of the junction left unmatched. There are 13 residues in the CDR3. CDR3 sequence (DNA): TGTGCCAGCAGTCAGAGACAGGGTGGGCCCCAGCATTTT. Translation gives CASSQRQGGPQHF.

The genes are TRBV3-1 (or the pseudogene TRBV3-2) and TRBJ2-1, with no clear D. V lost 6 bases and J 6 bases, leaving 15 bases between the germline ends. The CDR3 spans 14 residues. Germline V gene sequence: CDR1 LGHDT, CDR2 YNNKEL (reference sequence). Here the CDR3 DNA reads TGTGCCAGCAGACCTTCACGCGCTGCCAATGAGCAGTTCTTC. Translating it yields CASRPSRAANEQFF.

The sample holds one count of this clone. This chain uses TRBV5-1 with TRBJ1-2; 10 bases are shared with TRBD1. The CDR3 is 14 residues long. Germline trimming cut 3 bases from V and 2 bases from J; bases unmatched to any gene: 1. Germline assignment: CDR1 SGHRS and CDR2 YFSETQ. The chain's CDR3 is CASSSDRGNYGYTF. In DNA, the CDR3 is TGCGCCAGCAGCTCGGACAGGGGGAACTATGGCTACACCTTC.

This clone turned up a few times. This chain connects TRBV19 to TRBJ2-1; TRBD1 is a possible D gene (5 bases). Germline loops: CDR1 LNHDA, CDR2 SQIVND (reference sequence). V lost 3 bases, J lost 6 bases, and 15 bases lay in between. This CDR3 is built from 15 residues. CDR3 DNA: TGTGCCAGTAGTATGTCCAGGGTTGGGGCCAATGAGCAGTTCTTC. Encoded protein: CASSMSRVGANEQFF. The variable domain in full, with the rest retrieved from reference TRBV19 and TRBJ2-1, is DGGITQSPKYLFRKEGQNVTLSCEQNLNHDAMYWYRQDPGQGLRLIYYSQIVNDFQKGDIAEGYSVSREKKESFPLTVTSAQKNPTAFYLCASSMSRVGANEQFFGPGTRLTVL.

Concerning this clone: The same CDR3 is also encoded by other DNA sequences in this sample. The V gene is TRBV27, the J gene TRBJ2-3, with D unclear. Trimming removed 4 bases at V and 1 base at J, with 3 bases between. The CDR3 runs to 12 residues. CDR1 and CDR2 (germline): MNHEY, SMNVEV (reference sequence). The CDR3 here is CASSSGTDTQYF. CDR3 in DNA: TGTGCCAGCAGTTCGGGCACAGATACGCAGTATTTT.

The V and J genes are TRBV4-3 and TRBJ1-1, with D unresolved. This CDR3 has 11 residues. V was trimmed by 1 base and J by 10 bases, leaving 7 bases between them. Looked up from germline, CDR1 is LGHNA and CDR2 is YSLEER. This CDR3 reads CASSQGFGAFF. The CDR3 DNA is TGCGCCAGCAGCCAAGGATTCGGAGCTTTCTTT.

This sequence joins TRBV11-2 and TRBJ2-5, with 7 bases matching TRBD2. Per germline, CDR1 SGHAT and CDR2 FQNNGV. V lost 1 base and J lost 9; bases outside the gene matches: 11. The CDR3 spans 15 residues. As DNA, the CDR3 is TGTGCCAGCAGCTTAGTTACCCTAGCGGCCCCCTCCCAGTACTTC. This sequence encodes CASSLVTLAAPSQYF.

This chain uses TRBV4-2 with TRBJ2-3; 7 bases align to TRBD1. The V segment lost 4 bases and the J segment 6 bases; nucleotides outside the gene matches: 7. The length of the CDR3 is 14 residues. Germline CDR1 is LGHNA and CDR2 is YNFKEQ. Here the CDR3 DNA reads TGTGCCAGCAGCCCAACACCGACAGGGGATACGCAGTATTTT. Translated: CASSPTPTGDTQYF.